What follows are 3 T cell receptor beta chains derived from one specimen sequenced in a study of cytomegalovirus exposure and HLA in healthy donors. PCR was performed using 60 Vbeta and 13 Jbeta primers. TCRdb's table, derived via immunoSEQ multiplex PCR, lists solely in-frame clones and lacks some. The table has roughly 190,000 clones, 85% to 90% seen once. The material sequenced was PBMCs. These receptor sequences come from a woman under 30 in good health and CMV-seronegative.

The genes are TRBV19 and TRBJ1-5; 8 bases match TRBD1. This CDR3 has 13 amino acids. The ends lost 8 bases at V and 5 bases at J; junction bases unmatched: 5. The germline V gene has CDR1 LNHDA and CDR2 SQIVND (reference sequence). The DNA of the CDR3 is TGTGCCAGTGTCTGGGGACAGGATCAGCCCCAGCATTTT. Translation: CASVWGQDQPQHF.

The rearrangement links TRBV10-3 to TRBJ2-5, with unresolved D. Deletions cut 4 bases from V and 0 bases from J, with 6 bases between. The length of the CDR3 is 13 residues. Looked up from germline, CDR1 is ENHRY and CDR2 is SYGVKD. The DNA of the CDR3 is TGTGCCATCAGTGCAGTGTACCAAGAGACCCAGTACTTC. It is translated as CAISAVYQETQYF.

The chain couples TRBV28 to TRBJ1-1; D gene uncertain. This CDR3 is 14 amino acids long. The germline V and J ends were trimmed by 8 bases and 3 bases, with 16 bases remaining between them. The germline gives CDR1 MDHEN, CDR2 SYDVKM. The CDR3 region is CASHLSVLHTEAFF. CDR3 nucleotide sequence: TGTGCCAGCCACCTTTCGGTTCTCCACACTGAAGCTTTCTTT.